This is a list of T cell receptor beta chains from one sample in a study of T cell changes during pregnancy in multiple sclerosis. Assay used: immunoSEQ multiplex PCR; TCRdb lists only in-frame clones, some missing. Of about 75,000 clones listed, 70% to 90% are singletons. The sample here was peripheral blood, taken in the first trimester of pregnancy. These receptors all stem from a female donor in good health, enrolled as a control in a pregnancy study. Each CDR3 is given with its conserved first and last residue. D genes are given only for firm matches. Size tells how often a clone was seen (once, few, many) or the class of an expanded clone, and some rows leave it out.

abundance | d_gene | j_gene | v_gene | CDR3nt | CDR3aa
- | TRBD2 | TRBJ2-3 | TRBV6-1 | TGTGCCAGCAGTGATATTAGCGGGAGTGATACGCAGTATTTT | CASSDISGSDTQYF
- | TRBD1 | TRBJ1-3 | TRBV18 | TGTGCCAGCTCACCACCCGGGACAGCCTCTGGAAACACCATATATTTT | CASSPPGTASGNTIYF
- | - | TRBJ1-1 | TRBV15 | TGTGCCACCAGCAGAGATTCCGGGAGGGCCAGGGGGAACACTGAAGCTTTCTTT | CATSRDSGRARGNTEAFF
- | - | TRBJ2-7 | TRBV7-2 | TGTGCCAGCAGGTCCCGGGGGAACTACGAGCAGTACTTC | CASRSRGNYEQYF
- | - | TRBJ2-7 | TRBV15 | TGTGCCACCAGCAGGGACAGAGGACACGAGCAGTACTTC | CATSRDRGHEQYF
- | - | TRBJ2-7 | TRBV6-5 | TGTGCCAGCAGTTACTCGATCGCGAGCTCCTACGAGCAGTACTTC | CASSYSIASSYEQYF
- | - | TRBJ2-7 | TRBV7-8 | TGTGCCAGCAGCCGCTCGGGTAGCGGACCTGCCTACGAGCAGTACTTC | CASSRSGSGPAYEQYF
- | TRBD1 | TRBJ2-7 | TRBV7-9 | TGTGCCAGCAGCTACCCCGGGACAGTCTCCCCCGAGCAGTACTTC | CASSYPGTVSPEQYF
- | - | TRBJ1-1 | TRBV2 | TGTGCCAGCAGTGATGTGGAGGGCCCCACTGAAGCTTTCTTT | CASSDVEGPTEAFF
- | TRBD1 | TRBJ2-1 | TRBV5-4 | TGTGCCAGCAGCTTGGGTGGGACAGAGGGTTACAATGAGCAGTTCTTC | CASSLGGTEGYNEQFF
- | - | TRBJ1-1 | TRBV28 | TGTGCCAGCAGTTTATCCCCGGCGCGGATGAACACTGAAGCTTTCTTT | CASSLSPARMNTEAFF
- | TRBD1 | TRBJ2-1 | TRBV14 | TGTGCCAGCAGCCGCTTGCAGGGGGCGAAGTCCTACAATGAGCAGTTCTTC | CASSRLQGAKSYNEQFF
- | TRBD1 | TRBJ1-1 | TRBV19 | TGTGCCAGTAGTATAATTACAGGGGGGGGCACTGAAGCTTTCTTT | CASSIITGGGTEAFF
- | - | TRBJ1-5 | TRBV5-5 | TGTGCCAGCACCCTGGGGGGGTTTGGCAATCAGCCCCAGCATTTT | CASTLGGFGNQPQHF
once | - | TRBJ1-1 | TRBV5-1 | TGCGCCAGCAGCTTGGAACATCTGGGGGGGAACACTGAAGCTTTCTTT | CASSLEHLGGNTEAFF
- | TRBD2 | TRBJ2-2 | TRBV7-7 | TGTGCTAGCAGCTTAACGCCCGGGCTAGCGGGCCGAAGGACCGGGGAGCTGTTTTTT | CASSLTPGLAGRRTGELFF
- | - | TRBJ1-5 | TRBV11-2 | TGTGCCAGCAGCTTAGTTGGGGGCGATCAGCCCCAGCATTTT | CASSLVGGDQPQHF
- | - | TRBJ1-6 | TRBV19 | TGTGCCAGTAAGGTAGACAGCTCCTATAATTCACCCCTCCACTTT | CASKVDSSYNSPLHF
- | TRBD1 | TRBJ1-1 | TRBV19 | TGTGCCAGTAGTATCCCCTGGACAGGGGGGATATTTGGAGCTTTCTTT | CASSIPWTGGIFGAFF
- | - | TRBJ1-1 | TRBV19 | TGTGCCAGTAGTATTGGGGGGGAAACTGAAGCTTTCTTT | CASSIGGETEAFF
- | - | TRBJ1-2 | TRBV18 | TGTGCCAGCTCACCTTACAGGGCTTCGTATGGCTACACCTTC | CASSPYRASYGYTF
few | TRBD1 | TRBJ1-1 | TRBV4-2 | TGTGCCAGCAGCCTAGACAGGGGTGTCACTGAAGCTTTCTTT | CASSLDRGVTEAFF
- | TRBD2 | TRBJ2-1 | TRBV5-4 | TGTGCCAGCAGCTTGGCTGCGGGGGGGAGCTACAATGAGCAGTTCTTC | CASSLAAGGSYNEQFF
- | - | TRBJ2-1 | TRBV2 | TGTGCCAGCCATCTGGACACCTACAATGAGCAGTTCTTC | CASHLDTYNEQFF
- | - | TRBJ1-6 | TRBV6-5 | TGTGCCAGCGGCCCCGGGAGGACCTATAATTCACCCCTCCACTTT | CASGPGRTYNSPLHF
- | - | TRBJ2-4 | TRBV30 | TGTGCCTGGAGAACGGGGGTTGTGGCCAAAAACATTCAGTACTTC | CAWRTGVVAKNIQYF